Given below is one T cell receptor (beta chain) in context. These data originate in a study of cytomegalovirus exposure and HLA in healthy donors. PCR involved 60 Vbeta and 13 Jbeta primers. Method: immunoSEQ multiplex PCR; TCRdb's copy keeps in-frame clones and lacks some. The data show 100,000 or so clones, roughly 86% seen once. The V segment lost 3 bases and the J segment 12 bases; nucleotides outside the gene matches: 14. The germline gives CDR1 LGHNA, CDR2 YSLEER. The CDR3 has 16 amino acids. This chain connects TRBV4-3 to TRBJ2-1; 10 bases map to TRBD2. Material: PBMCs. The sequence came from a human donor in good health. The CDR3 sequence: CASSHGTSGARDPQFF. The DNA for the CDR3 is TGCGCCAGCAGCCACGGAACTAGCGGGGCTCGGGACCCGCAGTTCTTC.